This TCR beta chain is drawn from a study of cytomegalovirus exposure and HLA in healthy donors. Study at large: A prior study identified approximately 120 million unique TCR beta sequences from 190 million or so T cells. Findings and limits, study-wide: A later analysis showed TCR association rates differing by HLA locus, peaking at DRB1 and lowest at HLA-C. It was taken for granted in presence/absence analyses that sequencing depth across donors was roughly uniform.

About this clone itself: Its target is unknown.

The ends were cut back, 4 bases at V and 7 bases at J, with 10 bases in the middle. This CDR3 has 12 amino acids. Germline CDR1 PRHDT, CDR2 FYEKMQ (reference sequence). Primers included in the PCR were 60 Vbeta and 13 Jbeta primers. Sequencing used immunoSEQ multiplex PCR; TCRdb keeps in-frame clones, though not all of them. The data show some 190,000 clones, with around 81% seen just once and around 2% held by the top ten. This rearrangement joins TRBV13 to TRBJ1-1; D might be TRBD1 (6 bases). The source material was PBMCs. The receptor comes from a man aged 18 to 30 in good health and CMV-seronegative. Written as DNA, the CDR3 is TGTGCCAGCAGCTCAGGGACACGTGAAGCTTTCTTT. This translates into CASSSGTREAFF.